This T cell receptor (beta chain) was identified during a study of blood T cell repertoires in COVID-19. Study context: Sources were T cells, B-cell-depleted T cells, or PBMCs; the material itself was cDNA or gDNA.

In the authors' methods: Reference gene primer amplification gave nucleated cell count estimates. The repertoire was sequenced with immunoSEQ multiplex PCR; TCRdb's copy has only in-frame clones and lacks some. That table gives V, J and clone size, and the DNA gave D and trimming. The sample records about 490,000 clones, approximately 83% being singletons. The CDR3 is 15 amino acids. Germline lookup yields CDR1 MNHEY and CDR2 SVGEGT. Deletions cut 3 bases from V and 4 bases from J, with 15 bases between. This clonotype was obtained from a human donor in a cohort sampled during active COVID-19. Sequencing was performed on peripheral blood. This sequence joins TRBV6-2 or TRBV6-3 and TRBJ2-5; D remains unclear. The CDR3 region is CASSYSGHNRETQYF. CDR3 DNA: TGTGCCAGCAGTTATTCAGGCCACAACCGAGAGACCCAGTACTTC.